Only a few counts were recorded for the clone carrying this T cell receptor beta chain. The record originates from a study of blood T cell repertoires in COVID-19. Study at large: COVID-19 samples collected from the United States, Italy and Spain covered acute and convalescent phases. PBMCs, B-cell-depleted T cells, or T cells were the source of the cDNA or gDNA that made up the material.

Per the germline V gene, CDR1 is SGHTA and CDR2 is FQGNSA. The CDR3 sequence is 16 residues long. Trimming took 5 bases from V and 0 from J, leaving 15 bases between them. Produced via immunoSEQ multiplex PCR; TCRdb's table is partial and in-frame only. The sample consists of 250,000 to 300,000 clones, roughly 93% of them appearing once. Source material: PBMCs or T cells enriched from blood (not recorded which). The chain joins TRBV7-2 to TRBJ2-3; tentative D call: TRBD1 (6 bases). The clonotype comes from a woman in her thirties or forties with acute COVID-19. CDR3 DNA: TGTGCCAGCAGCGGACAGCTACCGGGTAGCACAGATACGCAGTATTTT. Protein: CASSGQLPGSTDTQYF. The whole variable domain, remainder taken from reference TRBV7-2 and TRBJ2-3, is GAGVSQSPSNKVTEKGKDVELRCDPISGHTALYWYRQSLGQGLEFLIYFQGNSAPDKSGLPSDRFSAERTGGSVSTLTIQRTQQEDSAVYLCASSGQLPGSTDTQYFGPGTRLTVL.